A single sample gave rise to the 9 T cell receptor beta chains below, sequenced in a study of CD8 T cells in ankylosing spondylitis. Study conclusions and caveats: Within ankylosing spondylitis blood, a TCR beta motif made up of eight or nine highly homologous variants appeared to be characteristic.

Their recognized antigens are unknown. Each CDR3 protein is one row after TCRdb ran MiXCR on the 5' RACE reads. Of 450,000 to 550,000 distinct CDR3 sequences in the sample, 5.3% are singletons; the top ten hold roughly 3.5%. Sequencing used blood, either unsorted or a sorted T cell fraction (not recorded which). The receptor set was obtained from a male donor with ankylosing spondylitis.

This clonotype occurred many times. This chain uses TRBV3-1 with TRBJ1-4; D gene uncertain. V shed 2 bases and J shed 7 bases, with 17 bases lying between them. The germline CDR1 and CDR2 sequences are LGHDT and YNNKEL (reference sequence). This CDR3 has 16 amino acids. The CDR3 DNA is TGTGCCAGCAGCCAATTTGTGTCCGGTGGACGTGAAAAACTGTTTTTT. Translating gives CASSQFVSGGREKLFF.

This chain links TRBV19 with TRBJ2-3; perhaps TRBD2 as D (5 bases). Trimming cost V 6 bases and J 4 bases, with 17 bases left between them. Germline loops: CDR1 LNHDA, CDR2 SQIVND (reference sequence). The length of the CDR3 is 15 residues. CDR3 sequence: CASSLQLGVADTQYF. CDR3 nucleotides: TGTGCCAGTAGCTTACAACTGGGAGTTGCAGATACGCAGTATTTT.

This clonotype was counted ten times or more. This chain joins TRBV6-1 and TRBJ1-2, with a tentative D call TRBD1 (6 bases). The CDR3 is made up of 14 amino acids. Trimming stripped 6 bases from V and 6 bases from J, with 17 bases between. The germline V gene has CDR1 MNHNS and CDR2 SASEGT. Here the CDR3 DNA reads TGTGCCAGCAGAGACACAGGGAAGTTGGATGGCTACACCTTC. It encodes CASRDTGKLDGYTF.

This clonotype showed up just a few times. This chain connects TRBV5-1 to TRBJ2-2; D is possibly TRBD2 (6 bases). Between the trimmed V and J ends, which lost 5 bases and 3 bases, there was a span of 14 bases. The CDR3 spans 15 residues. Germline V gene data show CDR1 as SGHRS and CDR2 as YFSETQ. The CDR3 coding sequence is TGCGCCAGCAGGGGGACGGGAGAGGACACCGGGGAGCTGTTTTTT. Translated, it gives CASRGTGEDTGELFF.

This clonotype has ten or more counts. V and J are TRBV12-3 or TRBV12-4 and TRBJ2-1, with no clear D. The CDR3 is 16 amino acids. V lost 0 bases, J lost 4 bases, and 13 bases lay in between. CDR3 amino acids: CASSLALGNGYNEQFF. CDR3 nucleotide sequence: TGTGCCAGCAGTTTAGCGCTGGGCAACGGGTACAATGAGCAGTTCTTC.

This clonotype has at least ten counts. CDR3 protein: CASTPTSPYYNEQFF. The CDR3 DNA reads as TGTGCCAGCACCCCGACTAGCCCCTATTACAATGAGCAGTTCTTC. V is TRBV5-5 and J is TRBJ2-1, with TRBD2 identical over 7 bases. Germline CDR1 SGHKS, CDR2 YYEKEE (reference sequence). CDR3 size: 15 residues. J was trimmed by 4 bases and V by 6 bases; bases with no gene match: 10.

This clonotype was observed many times. The V gene is TRBV29-1, the J gene TRBJ1-5; 7 bases are a match to TRBD1. V dropped 6 bases and J dropped 6; count of bases not matched to a gene: 8. The CDR3 has 13 amino acids. The germline CDR1 and CDR2 sequences are SQVTM and ANQGSEA. The CDR3 is CSVREGGGQPQHF. CDR3 DNA sequence: TGCAGCGTCCGTGAAGGGGGCGGTCAGCCCCAGCATTTT. Based on the CDR3 plus reference TRBV29-1 and TRBJ1-5, the full variable domain is SAVISQKPSRDICQRGTSLTIQCQVDSQVTMMFWYRQQPGQSLTLIATANQGSEATYESGFVIDKFPISRPNLTFSTLTVSNMSPEDSSIYLCSVREGGGQPQHFGDGTRLSIL.

The sample holds many counts of this clonotype. V is TRBV9 and J is TRBJ2-2; possibly TRBD2 for D (7 bases). The V and J ends lost 0 bases and 3 bases respectively, with 12 bases between them. The V gene's germline CDR1 is SGDLS and CDR2 YYNGEE. The CDR3 loop spans 16 amino acids. The CDR3, as DNA: TGTGCCAGCAGCGTAGAGAGGGGGGGTTACACCGGGGAGCTGTTTTTT. Its protein is CASSVERGGYTGELFF.

V gene TRBV6-6 combines with J gene TRBJ2-3; the D gene is possibly TRBD1 (6 bases). In germline, CDR1 is MNHNY, CDR2 SVGAGI (reference sequence). V was shortened by 11 bases and J by 4 bases, with 16 bases between the two germline ends. The CDR3 runs 13 residues. CDR3 nucleotide sequence: TGTGCCGTCACTAGTGAGGGGGCAGATACGCAGTATTTT. It translates to CAVTSEGADTQYF.